The 15 T cell receptor beta chains in this list originate from one sample, sequenced in a study of response to subunit inactivated influenza vaccine. Using its own MiXCR run on the RT-PCR reads, TCRdb lists one record per CDR3 protein. This table has around 850,000 distinct CDR3 sequences, approximately 17% appearing once. The starting material was PBMCs from blood, obtained about 5 days after vaccination. The origin of the receptors is a man aged 50 to 59 who received an inactivated influenza vaccine.

This clonotype was counted once. The rearrangement links TRBV7-2 to TRBJ1-6; 7 bases line up with TRBD1. With 0 bases clipped from V and 8 bases from J, the junction kept 10 bases outside the gene matches. Per germline, CDR1 SGHTA and CDR2 FQGNSA. The CDR3 runs 17 residues. CDR3 in amino acids: CASSLALGDSPDSPLHF. The DNA for the CDR3 is TGTGCCAGCAGCTTAGCTTTGGGGGACAGTCCAGATTCACCCCTCCACTTT.

This clonotype has at least ten counts. This rearrangement joins TRBV7-8 to TRBJ2-7; D perhaps matches TRBD2 (5 bases). This CDR3 has 14 amino acids. V was trimmed by 5 bases and J by 3 bases, leaving 14 bases between them. The germline V gene encodes CDR1 SGHVS and CDR2 FQNEAQ. The CDR3 is CASSPPRTLYEQYF. In nucleotides, the CDR3 is TGTGCCAGCAGCCCCCCCCGGACTCTCTACGAGCAGTACTTC.

The chain recombines TRBV5-1 with TRBJ2-2, with a possible D match to TRBD1 (6 bases). Germline V CDR1 and CDR2: SGHRS, YFSETQ. The ends were cut back, 4 bases at V and 5 bases at J, with 18 bases in the middle. The CDR3 sequence is 16 residues long. The CDR3 DNA sequence: TGCGCCAGCAGCAACGACAGGTCGGGGTGGACCGGGGAGCTGTTTTTT. The encoded protein is CASSNDRSGWTGELFF.

Many counts were recorded for this clonotype. The V gene is TRBV4-3, the J gene TRBJ2-1; a weak D match, TRBD2 (5 bases). The CDR3 is made up of 16 amino acids. V lost 2 bases, J lost 7 bases, and 18 bases lay in between. The germline V gene has CDR1 LGHNA and CDR2 YSLEER. Written as DNA, the CDR3 is TGCGCCAGCAGCCAAAGTGTGTTGGGAGCAGAGAATGAGCAGTTCTTC. This gives the protein CASSQSVLGAENEQFF.

The table lists this clonotype with a few counts. The genes are TRBV14 and TRBJ2-7, with D possibly matching TRBD1 (5 bases). CDR1 SGHDN and CDR2 FVKESK come from the germline V gene. The CDR3 runs 14 residues. V was shortened by 4 bases and J by 5 bases, with 15 bases between the two germline ends. The CDR3 loop is CASSPWVGADEQYF. The CDR3 bases are TGTGCCAGCAGCCCCTGGGTAGGGGCCGACGAGCAGTACTTC.

The V gene is TRBV7-6, the J gene TRBJ2-2; possibly TRBD1 for D (6 bases). Per germline, CDR1 SGHVS and CDR2 FNYEAQ. The ends were cut back, 5 bases at V and 1 base at J, with 17 bases in the middle. The CDR3 covers 17 residues. Here the CDR3 reads CASSARLSGQNTGELFF. CDR3 sequence (DNA): TGTGCCAGCAGCGCCCGTCTGTCGGGACAGAACACCGGGGAGCTGTTTTTT.

This clonotype was counted at least ten times. This chain joins TRBV7-9 and TRBJ2-1, with TRBD1 matching 8 bases. V was pared by 2 bases and J by 7 bases, with 4 bases of the junction left unmatched. This CDR3 is 14 amino acids long. Germline CDR1 and CDR2: SEHNR and FQNEAQ (reference sequence). The CDR3 sequence is CASSLTQGANEQFF. The CDR3 bases are TGTGCCAGCAGCTTAACGCAGGGGGCAAATGAGCAGTTCTTC. The full variable domain, completed using reference TRBV7-9 and TRBJ2-1, is DTGVSQNPRHKITKRGQNVTFRCDPISEHNRLYWYRQTLGQGPEFLTYFQNEAQLEKSRLLSDRFSAERPKGSFSTLEIQRTEQGDSAMYLCASSLTQGANEQFFGPGTRLTVL.

This clonotype showed up many times. CDR3 in amino acids: CSVENRGRVYEQYF. DNA for the CDR3: TGCAGCGTTGAAAACAGGGGCCGCGTTTACGAGCAGTACTTC. V usage is TRBV29-1 and J usage is TRBJ2-7, with 7 bases aligning to TRBD1. The CDR3 runs 14 residues. With V trimmed by 2 bases and J by 4 bases, 8 bases remained unmatched. Germline V lookup: CDR1 SQVTM, CDR2 ANQGSEA.

V and J are TRBV29-1 and TRBJ2-1, with 11 bases identical to TRBD1. The CDR3 has 12 residues. Trimming took 7 bases from V and 6 from J; bases not matched to a gene: 2. Germline-derived CDR1 and CDR2 are SQVTM and ANQGSEA. CDR3 region: CSAGQGGNEQFF. The CDR3 DNA reads TGCAGCGCGGGACAGGGGGGCAATGAGCAGTTCTTC.

In this sample, this clonotype turned up a few times. V usage is TRBV7-9 and J usage is TRBJ2-3; D possibly corresponds to TRBD1 (6 bases). Germline V gene sequence: CDR1 SEHNR, CDR2 FQNEAQ (reference sequence). Trimming shortened V by 3 bases and J by 6 bases, and 13 bases separated the two germline ends. The CDR3 length is 14 residues. CDR3 loop: CASSLGVTGDTQYF. CDR3 sequence (DNA): TGTGCCAGCAGCTTGGGAGTTACAGGGGATACGCAGTATTTT.

The V gene is TRBV9, the J gene TRBJ2-7; no clear D. Germline V gives CDR1 SGDLS, CDR2 YYNGEE. The germline V and J ends were trimmed by 1 base and 7 bases, with 12 bases remaining between them. There are 13 residues in the CDR3. The CDR3 nucleotides read TGTGCCAGCAGCGTATCGGGCCGAGATGAGCAGTACTTC. Amino acids: CASSVSGRDEQYF.

V gene TRBV11-2 combines with J gene TRBJ1-1, with D unresolved. Trimming left V 1 base short and J 4 bases short, with 19 bases between. The CDR3 is 17 residues long. The germline V gene encodes CDR1 SGHAT and CDR2 FQNNGV. The chain's CDR3 is CASSLGVRASGSTEAFF. CDR3 DNA sequence: TGTGCCAGCAGCTTAGGGGTCCGAGCAAGCGGAAGCACTGAAGCTTTCTTT.

The chain is built from TRBV6-5 and TRBJ1-2; TRBD1 aligns across 10 bases. The CDR3 runs to 14 residues. Losses at the gene ends were 4 bases for V and 6 bases for J; bases not matched to a gene: 5. CDR1 is MNHEY and CDR2 is SVGAGI in the germline V gene. The CDR3 region is CASSLGQGSHGYTF. The CDR3 region has the DNA TGTGCCAGCAGTTTGGGACAGGGGAGCCATGGCTACACCTTC.

This clonotype has ten or more counts. In nucleotides, the CDR3 is TGTGCCAGCAGTTTACTGGAAAAAGCGGGAGAGCAGTACTTC. The encoded protein is CASSLLEKAGEQYF. The V and J genes are TRBV12-3 or TRBV12-4 and TRBJ2-7; 7 bases match TRBD2. The V and J ends lost 2 bases and 7 bases, in that order; junction bases with no gene match: 8. The CDR3 runs 14 residues.

This clonotype has a handful of counts. The gene calls are TRBV4-2 and TRBJ2-1; a possible D gene is TRBD2 (6 bases). The CDR3 has 16 amino acids. V was shortened by 1 base and J by 6 bases, with 16 bases between the two germline ends. Germline loops: CDR1 LGHNA, CDR2 YNFKEQ. The CDR3 DNA sequence: TGTGCCAGCAGCCAAGGGGGACTGGGGGTCTTCAATGAGCAGTTCTTC. It is translated as CASSQGGLGVFNEQFF.